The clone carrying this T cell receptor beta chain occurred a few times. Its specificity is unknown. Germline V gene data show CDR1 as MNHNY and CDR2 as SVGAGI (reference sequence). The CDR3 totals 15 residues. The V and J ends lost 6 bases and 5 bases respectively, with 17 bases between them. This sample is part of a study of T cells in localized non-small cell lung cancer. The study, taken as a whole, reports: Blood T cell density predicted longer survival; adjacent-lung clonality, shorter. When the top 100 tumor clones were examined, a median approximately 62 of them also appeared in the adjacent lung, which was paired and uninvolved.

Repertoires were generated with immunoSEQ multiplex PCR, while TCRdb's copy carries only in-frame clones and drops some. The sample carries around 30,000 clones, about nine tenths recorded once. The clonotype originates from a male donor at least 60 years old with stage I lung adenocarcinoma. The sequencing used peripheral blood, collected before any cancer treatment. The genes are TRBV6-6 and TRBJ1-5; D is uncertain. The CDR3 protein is CASRPVTGEHQPQHF. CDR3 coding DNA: TGTGCCAGCAGGCCGGTCACCGGGGAGCATCAGCCCCAGCATTTT.